This T cell receptor beta chain was sequenced for a study of T cell responses to AZD1222 COVID-19 vaccine. There are 14 residues in the CDR3. The junction had 5 bases not matched to a gene; V was cut back by 5 bases and J by 7 bases. Germline V gene lookup returns CDR1 GTSNPN and CDR2 SVGIG (reference sequence). The table came from immunoSEQ multiplex PCR; TCRdb's copy has only in-frame clones and leaves some out. The profile shows roughly 99,000 clones, about 90% of them singletons. Study-wide results and limits: The study found vaccine-associated CD4 TCRs spanning spike, dominant at 160-218 and 743-854. Close to half of all spike-specific TCRs reportedly target regions of the variants that are unmutated.

With regard to this clone: Antigen specificity is unknown.

This chain links TRBV30 with TRBJ2-1, with TRBD2 matching 13 bases. The receptor comes from an adult who received the AZD1222 COVID-19 vaccine. This specimen was peripheral blood, taken 28 days after the second AZD1222 dose. In DNA, the CDR3 is TGTGCCTGGGGGACTAGCGGGATTAGGAATGAGCAGTTCTTC. Encoded protein: CAWGTSGIRNEQFF.